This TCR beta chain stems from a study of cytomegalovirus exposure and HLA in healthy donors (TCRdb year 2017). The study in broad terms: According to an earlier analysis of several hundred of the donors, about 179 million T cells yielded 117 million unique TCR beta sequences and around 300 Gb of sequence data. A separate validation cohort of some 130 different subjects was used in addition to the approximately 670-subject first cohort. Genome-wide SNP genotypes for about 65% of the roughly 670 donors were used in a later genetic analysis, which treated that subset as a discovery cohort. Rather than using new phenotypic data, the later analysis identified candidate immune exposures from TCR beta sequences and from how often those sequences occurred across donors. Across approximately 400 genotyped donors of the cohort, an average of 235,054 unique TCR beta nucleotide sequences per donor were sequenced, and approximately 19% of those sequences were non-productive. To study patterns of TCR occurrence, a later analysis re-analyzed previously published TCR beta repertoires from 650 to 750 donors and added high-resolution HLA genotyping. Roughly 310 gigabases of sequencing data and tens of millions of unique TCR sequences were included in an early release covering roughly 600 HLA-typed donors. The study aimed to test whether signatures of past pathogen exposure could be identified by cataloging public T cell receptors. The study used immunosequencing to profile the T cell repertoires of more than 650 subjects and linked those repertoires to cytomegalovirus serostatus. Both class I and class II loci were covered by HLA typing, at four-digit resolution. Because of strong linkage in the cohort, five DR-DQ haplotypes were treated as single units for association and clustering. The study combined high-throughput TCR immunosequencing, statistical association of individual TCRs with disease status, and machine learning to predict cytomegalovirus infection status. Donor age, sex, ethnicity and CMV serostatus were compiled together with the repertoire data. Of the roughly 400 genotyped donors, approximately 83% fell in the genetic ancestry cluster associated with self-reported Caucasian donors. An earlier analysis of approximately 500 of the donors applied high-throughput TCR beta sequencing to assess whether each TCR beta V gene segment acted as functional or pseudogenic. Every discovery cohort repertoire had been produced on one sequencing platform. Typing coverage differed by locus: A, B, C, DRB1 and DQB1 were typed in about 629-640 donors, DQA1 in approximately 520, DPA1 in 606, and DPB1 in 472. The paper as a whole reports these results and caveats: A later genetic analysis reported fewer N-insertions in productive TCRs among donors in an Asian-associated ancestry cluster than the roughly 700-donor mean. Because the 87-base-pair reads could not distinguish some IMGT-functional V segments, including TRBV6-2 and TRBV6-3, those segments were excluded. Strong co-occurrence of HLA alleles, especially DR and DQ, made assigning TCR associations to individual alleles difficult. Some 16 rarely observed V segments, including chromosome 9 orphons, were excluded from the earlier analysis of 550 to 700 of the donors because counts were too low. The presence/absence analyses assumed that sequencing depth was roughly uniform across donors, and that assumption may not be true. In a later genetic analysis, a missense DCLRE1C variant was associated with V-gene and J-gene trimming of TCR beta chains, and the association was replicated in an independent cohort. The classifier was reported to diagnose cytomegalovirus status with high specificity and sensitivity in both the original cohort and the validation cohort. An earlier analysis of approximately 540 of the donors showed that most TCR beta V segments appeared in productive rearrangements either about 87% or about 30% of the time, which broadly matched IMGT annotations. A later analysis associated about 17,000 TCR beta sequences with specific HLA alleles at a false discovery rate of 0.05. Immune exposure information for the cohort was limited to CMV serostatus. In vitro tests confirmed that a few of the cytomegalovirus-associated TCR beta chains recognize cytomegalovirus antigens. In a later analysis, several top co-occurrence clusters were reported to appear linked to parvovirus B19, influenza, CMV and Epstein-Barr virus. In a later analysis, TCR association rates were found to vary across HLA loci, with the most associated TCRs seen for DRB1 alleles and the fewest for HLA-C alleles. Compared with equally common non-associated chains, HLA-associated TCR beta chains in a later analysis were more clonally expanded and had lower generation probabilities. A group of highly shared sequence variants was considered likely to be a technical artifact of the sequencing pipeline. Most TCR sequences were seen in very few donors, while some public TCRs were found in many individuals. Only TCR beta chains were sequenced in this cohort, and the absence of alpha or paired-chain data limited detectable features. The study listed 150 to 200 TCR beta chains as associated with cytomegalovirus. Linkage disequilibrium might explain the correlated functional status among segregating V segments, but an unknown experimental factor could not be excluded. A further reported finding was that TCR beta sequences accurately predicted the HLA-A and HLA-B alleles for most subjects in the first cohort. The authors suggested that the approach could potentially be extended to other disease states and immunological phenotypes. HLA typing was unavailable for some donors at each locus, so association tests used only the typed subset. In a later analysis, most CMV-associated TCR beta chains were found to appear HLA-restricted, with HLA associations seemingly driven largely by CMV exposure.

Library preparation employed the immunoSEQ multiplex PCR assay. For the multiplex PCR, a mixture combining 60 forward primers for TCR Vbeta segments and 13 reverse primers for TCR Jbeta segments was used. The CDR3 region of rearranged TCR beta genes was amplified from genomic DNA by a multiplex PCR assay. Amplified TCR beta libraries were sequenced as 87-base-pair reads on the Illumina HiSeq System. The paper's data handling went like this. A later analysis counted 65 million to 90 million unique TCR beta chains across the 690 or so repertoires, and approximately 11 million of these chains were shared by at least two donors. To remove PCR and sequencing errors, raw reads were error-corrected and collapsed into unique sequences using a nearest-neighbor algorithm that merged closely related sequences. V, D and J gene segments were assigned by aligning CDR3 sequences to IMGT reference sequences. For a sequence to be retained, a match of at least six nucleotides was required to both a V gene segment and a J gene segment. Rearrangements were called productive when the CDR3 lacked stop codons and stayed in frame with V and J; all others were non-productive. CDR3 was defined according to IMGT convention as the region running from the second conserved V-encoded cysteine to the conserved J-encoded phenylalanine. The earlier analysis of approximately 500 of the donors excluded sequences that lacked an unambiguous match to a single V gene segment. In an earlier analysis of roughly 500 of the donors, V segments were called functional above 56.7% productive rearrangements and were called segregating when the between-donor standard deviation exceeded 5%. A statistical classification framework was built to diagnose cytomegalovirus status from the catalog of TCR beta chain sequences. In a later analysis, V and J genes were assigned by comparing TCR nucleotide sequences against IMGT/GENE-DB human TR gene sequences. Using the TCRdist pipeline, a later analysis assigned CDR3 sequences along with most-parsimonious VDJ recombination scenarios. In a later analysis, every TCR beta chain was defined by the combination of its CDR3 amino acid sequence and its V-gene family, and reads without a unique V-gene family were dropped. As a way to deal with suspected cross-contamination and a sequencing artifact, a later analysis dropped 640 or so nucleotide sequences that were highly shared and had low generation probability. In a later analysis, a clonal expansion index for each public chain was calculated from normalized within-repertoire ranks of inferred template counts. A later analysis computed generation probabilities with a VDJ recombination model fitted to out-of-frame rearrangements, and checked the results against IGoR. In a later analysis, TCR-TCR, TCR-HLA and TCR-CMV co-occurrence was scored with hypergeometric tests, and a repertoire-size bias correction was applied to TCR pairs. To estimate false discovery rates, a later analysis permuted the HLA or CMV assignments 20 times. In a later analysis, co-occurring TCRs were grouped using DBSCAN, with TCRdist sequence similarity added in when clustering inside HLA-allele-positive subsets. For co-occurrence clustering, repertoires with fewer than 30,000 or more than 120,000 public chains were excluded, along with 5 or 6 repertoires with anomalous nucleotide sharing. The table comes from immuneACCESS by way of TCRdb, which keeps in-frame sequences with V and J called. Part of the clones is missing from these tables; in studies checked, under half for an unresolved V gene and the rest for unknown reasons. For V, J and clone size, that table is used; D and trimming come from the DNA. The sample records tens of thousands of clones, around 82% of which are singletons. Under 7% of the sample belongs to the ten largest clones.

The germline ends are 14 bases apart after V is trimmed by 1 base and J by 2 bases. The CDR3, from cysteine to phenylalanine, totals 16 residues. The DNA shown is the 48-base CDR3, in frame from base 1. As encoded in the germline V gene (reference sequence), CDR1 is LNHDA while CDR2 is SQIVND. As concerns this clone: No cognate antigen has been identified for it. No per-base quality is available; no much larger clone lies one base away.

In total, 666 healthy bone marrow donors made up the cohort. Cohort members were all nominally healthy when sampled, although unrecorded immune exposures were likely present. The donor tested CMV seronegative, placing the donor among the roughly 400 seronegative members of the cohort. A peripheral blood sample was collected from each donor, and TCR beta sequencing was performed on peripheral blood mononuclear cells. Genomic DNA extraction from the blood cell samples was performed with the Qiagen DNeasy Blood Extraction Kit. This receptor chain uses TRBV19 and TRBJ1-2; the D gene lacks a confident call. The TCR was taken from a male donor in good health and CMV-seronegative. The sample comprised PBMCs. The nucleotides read TGTGCCAGTAGTATAGGGTACAGCTACTTCAACTATGGCTACACCTTC. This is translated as CASSIGYSYFNYGYTF.